The 13 T cell receptor beta chains listed next were all sequenced from one sample in a study of T cells in Graves' hyperthyroidism and ophthalmopathy. Amplified regions were TCR beta CDR3 sequences from RNA transcripts. First-round RT-PCR with HTBI primers amplified the TCR CDR3 region. TCRdb reprocessed the multiplex PCR reads with MiXCR, giving one entry per CDR3 protein. The table has 650,000 to 850,000 distinct CDR3 sequences, 18% seen once. Sequenced material: blood. These receptors all stem from a woman aged 50 to 65 with Graves' hyperthyroidism that later progressed to Graves' ophthalmopathy.

In its sample, this clonotype was seen many times. The chain joins TRBV10-3 to TRBJ2-1; 11 bases map to TRBD2. The V and J ends lost 6 bases and 11 bases, in that order; junction bases with no gene match: 9. This CDR3 has 14 residues. Germline V lookup: CDR1 ENHRY, CDR2 SYGVKD. CDR3 DNA: TGTGCCATCAGCCAACTAGCGGGGGAGGTCAAGCAGTTCTTC. Protein product: CAISQLAGEVKQFF.

The J gene is TRBJ2-7, the V gene TRBV29-1; 7 bases agree with TRBD1. The germline V gene has CDR1 SQVTM and CDR2 ANQGSEA. The junction had 6 bases not matched to a gene; V was cut back by 7 bases and J by 3 bases. The CDR3 has 12 residues. The CDR3 loop reads CSASTGDYEQYF. The CDR3, as DNA: TGCAGCGCCTCCACAGGGGACTACGAGCAGTACTTC.

This clonotype appeared once. J is TRBJ1-5 and V is TRBV10-3, with D uncertain. The CDR3 is 14 amino acids. Germline lookup yields CDR1 ENHRY and CDR2 SYGVKD. Trimming removed 6 bases from V and 0 bases from J, with 9 bases in between. The CDR3 nucleotides are TGTGCCATCAGCTGGGAATTTAGCAATCAGCCCCAGCATTTT. Translation gives CAISWEFSNQPQHF.

In DNA, the CDR3 is TGCGCCAGCAGCTTGGAGCCGGGCTTGGCGGGCTACACCTTC. Protein product: CASSLEPGLAGYTF. The chain joins TRBV5-1 to TRBJ1-2; D is unclear. Germline V gives CDR1 SGHRS, CDR2 YFSETQ. Trimming took off 0 bases at V and 8 bases at J, with 14 bases between the two ends. This CDR3 spans 14 amino acids. The full variable domain, completed using reference TRBV5-1 and TRBJ1-2, is KAGVTQTPRYLIKTRGQQVTLSCSPISGHRSVSWYQQTPGQGLQFLFEYFSETQRNKGNFPGRFSGRQFSNSRSEMNVSTLELGDSALYLCASSLEPGLAGYTFGSGTRLTVV.

This clonotype was seen at least ten times. The V gene is TRBV30, the J gene TRBJ1-2; unclear D gene. V lost 3 bases and J 7 bases, leaving 21 bases between the germline ends. There are 15 residues in the CDR3. Germline loops: CDR1 GTSNPN, CDR2 SVGIG (reference sequence). The DNA of the CDR3 is TGTGCCTGGAGCGACCGGGCCGATCCTAGCCCTGGCTACACCTTC. Amino acid sequence: CAWSDRADPSPGYTF. The whole variable domain, filled in from reference TRBV30 and TRBJ1-2, reads SQTIHQWPATLVQPVGSPLSLECTVEGTSNPNLYWYRQAAGRGLQLLFYSVGIGQISSEVPQNLSASRPQDRQFILSSKKLLLSDSGFYLCAWSDRADPSPGYTFGSGTRLTVV.

The sample holds a few counts of this clonotype. This chain links TRBV19 with TRBJ2-5; a possible D gene is TRBD2 (5 bases). CDR1 LNHDA and CDR2 SQIVND come from the germline V gene (reference sequence). Trimming left V 3 bases short and J 2 bases short, with 13 bases between. This CDR3 has 15 residues. The CDR3 spells CASSISRARQETQYF. The CDR3 region has the DNA TGTGCCAGTAGTATTTCGCGGGCCCGACAAGAGACCCAGTACTTC.

This clonotype turned up a few times. The chain joins TRBV3-1 to TRBJ2-2, with 14 positions matching TRBD2. Germline CDR1 and CDR2: LGHDT and YNNKEL (reference sequence). V lost 3 bases and J lost 4; bases outside the gene matches: 7. The CDR3 is made up of 18 amino acids. The CDR3 is CASSQTSGGAGGTGELFF. CDR3 bases: TGTGCCAGCAGCCAGACTAGCGGGGGGGCCGGGGGCACCGGGGAGCTGTTTTTT.

This clonotype was counted many times. This chain connects TRBV7-2 to TRBJ1-1; TRBD1 aligns across 9 bases. The CDR3 consists of 15 residues. Unmatched junction bases numbered 9, after V lost 5 bases and J lost 5 bases. The germline V gene encodes CDR1 SGHTA and CDR2 FQGNSA. CDR3 loop: CASSRKGQGRTEAFF. CDR3 DNA: TGTGCCAGCAGCCGAAAGGGACAGGGCCGGACTGAAGCTTTCTTT.

The sample holds many counts of this clonotype. This chain joins TRBV3-1 and TRBJ2-5; 8 nucleotides match TRBD2. There are 15 residues in the CDR3. The V gene's germline CDR1 is LGHDT and CDR2 YNNKEL (reference sequence). Trimming took 0 bases from V and 5 from J; bases not matched to a gene: 5. CDR3 residues: CASSQEGVAGETQYF. CDR3 DNA sequence: TGTGCCAGCAGCCAAGAAGGGGTAGCGGGGGAGACCCAGTACTTC.

This clonotype was found many times. V and J are TRBV3-1 and TRBJ1-2; D unresolved. With 4 bases removed from V and 0 bases from J, the gap between germline ends came to 9 bases. The CDR3 loop spans 14 amino acids. Germline V gives CDR1 LGHDT, CDR2 YNNKEL (reference sequence). The DNA for the CDR3 is TGTGCCAGCAGCCGCCTAGATACTAACTATGGCTACACCTTC. It encodes CASSRLDTNYGYTF.

V is TRBV5-1 and J is TRBJ2-5; D call uncertain. Trimming removed 0 bases from V and 4 bases from J, with 7 bases in between. This CDR3 has 13 amino acids. Germline V gene sequence: CDR1 SGHRS, CDR2 YFSETQ. The CDR3 DNA is TGCGCCAGCAGCTTGGACACGGTAGAGACCCAGTACTTC. Amino acid sequence: CASSLDTVETQYF.

This clonotype was seen repeatedly, ten times or more. The V call is TRBV3-1, the J call TRBJ2-1; TRBD2 agrees at 11 bases. Germline-derived CDR1 and CDR2 are LGHDT and YNNKEL (reference sequence). With V trimmed by 4 bases and J by 3 bases, 5 bases remained unmatched. The CDR3 runs to 16 residues. CDR3 in DNA: TGTGCCAGCAGCCTTAGGACTAGCGGGCACTACAATGAGCAGTTCTTC. Translation: CASSLRTSGHYNEQFF.

This clonotype has more than one count but fewer than ten. This rearrangement joins TRBV7-9 to TRBJ2-4, with D possibly being TRBD2 (6 bases). Per germline, CDR1 SEHNR and CDR2 FQNEAQ (reference sequence). The CDR3 is made up of 12 amino acids. V lost 7 bases to trimming and J lost 5 bases, with 9 bases between them. CDR3 DNA sequence: TGTGCCAGCACCCGGGAGCAAAACATTCAGTACTTC. This gives the protein CASTREQNIQYF.